The 31 T cell receptor beta chains given below trace back to one sample, sequenced in a study of blood T cells in healthy people across ages. The authors ran a second PCR of roughly 7 to 11 cycles using a sample-barcoded 5' primer and a J-beta primer mix. TCRdb independently ran MiXCR on the 5' RACE reads; one entry per CDR3 protein. The table lists 2 million or so distinct CDR3 sequences, roughly 50% of them singletons. What was sequenced was blood. The receptors originated from a woman aged 40 to 50 in good health.

This chain joins TRBV7-2 and TRBJ2-7; 7 nucleotides align to TRBD2. Germline trimming cut 5 bases from V and 0 bases from J; bases unmatched to any gene: 13. This CDR3 is built from 17 residues. Germline V CDR1 and CDR2: SGHTA, FQGNSA. CDR3 in amino acids: CASSVRAGEGYSYEQYF. CDR3 sequence (DNA): TGTGCCAGCAGCGTAAGGGCCGGGGAGGGGTACTCCTACGAGCAGTACTTC. Looking up the rest from reference TRBV7-2 and TRBJ2-7 gives the full variable domain: GAGVSQSPSNKVTEKGKDVELRCDPISGHTALYWYRQSLGQGLEFLIYFQGNSAPDKSGLPSDRFSAERTGGSVSTLTIQRTQQEDSAVYLCASSVRAGEGYSYEQYFGPGTRLTVT.

The chain joins TRBV5-1 to TRBJ1-2, with 8 positions matching TRBD1. The germline V gene has CDR1 SGHRS and CDR2 YFSETQ. J gave up 7 bases and V 4 bases, and 9 bases lay outside the gene matches. This CDR3 has 14 amino acids. The DNA for the CDR3 is TGCGCCAGCAGCCCGGACAGGGATGGTGGTGGCTACACCTTC. It specifies CASSPDRDGGGYTF.

This sequence joins TRBV4-3 and TRBJ2-7; no definite D call. CDR3 length: 15 residues. Germline CDR1 and CDR2: LGHNA and YSLEER. V lost 0 bases and J 2 bases, leaving 11 bases between the germline ends. CDR3 loop: CASSQEWVGTYEQYF. The CDR3 DNA follows: TGCGCCAGCAGCCAAGAGTGGGTAGGAACCTACGAGCAGTACTTC.

This clonotype was counted only a few times. V gene TRBV28 combines with J gene TRBJ2-3; tentative D call: TRBD1 (5 bases). The CDR3 runs 12 residues. The V and J ends lost 4 bases and 12 bases respectively, with 14 bases between them. CDR1 and CDR2 from the germline V gene are MDHEN and SYDVKM. The CDR3 protein is CASSSLARTQYF. The CDR3 nucleotides are TGTGCCAGCAGTTCCCTTGCCAGGACACAGTATTTT.

This clonotype was picked up a small number of times. The CDR3 sequence is CATSGGRRITDTQYF. The CDR3 DNA reads TGTGCCACCAGTGGTGGGAGGAGGATCACAGATACGCAGTATTTT. The J gene is TRBJ2-3, the V gene TRBV24-1; a possible D gene is TRBD2 (6 bases). In germline, CDR1 is KGHDR, CDR2 SFDVKD. V lost 5 bases, J lost 2 bases, and 13 bases lay in between. The CDR3 sequence is 15 residues long.

This chain connects TRBV5-6 to TRBJ2-4; a weak D match, TRBD1 (6 bases). This CDR3 contains 15 residues. Per germline, CDR1 SGHDT and CDR2 YYEEEE. V shed 5 bases and J shed 2 bases, with 14 bases lying between them. The CDR3 DNA reads as TGTGCCAGCAGGAAAGGACAGATACCCAAAAACATTCAGTACTTC. It yields the protein CASRKGQIPKNIQYF.

The chain has TRBV7-2 and TRBJ2-1; 7 positions match TRBD2. The J call could be wrong; TRBJ2-7 is a better fit for the DNA end. Germline CDR1 and CDR2: SGHTA and FQGNSA. The CDR3 is made up of 16 amino acids. The CDR3 is CASSIQAGSSYNEQYF. The CDR3 DNA reads as TGTGCCAGCAGCATACAAGCGGGGAGCTCCTACAATGAGCAGTACTTC.

V is TRBV15 and J is TRBJ2-1; maybe TRBD2 (5 bases). Germline V gene sequence: CDR1 LNHNV, CDR2 YYDKDF (reference sequence). The ends were cut back, 4 bases at V and 7 bases at J, with 23 bases in the middle. The CDR3 runs 17 residues. CDR3 in DNA: TGTGCCACCAGCATCTCACATTACGAGGGTAATGGTAATGAGCAGTTCTTC. Its protein product is CATSISHYEGNGNEQFF.

The genes are TRBV5-5 and TRBJ1-1; D is uncertain. Germline V gene data show CDR1 as SGHKS and CDR2 as YYEKEE (reference sequence). V was pared by 6 bases and J by 7 bases, with 13 bases between. There are 12 residues in the CDR3. The CDR3 region is CASIPSGSEAFF. The CDR3 DNA follows: TGTGCCAGCATCCCTAGTGGGAGTGAAGCTTTCTTT. Complete variable domain (other parts from reference TRBV5-5 and TRBJ1-1): DAGVTQSPTHLIKTRGQQVTLRCSPISGHKSVSWYQQVLGQGPQFIFQYYEKEERGRGNFPDRFSARQFPNYSSELNVNALLLGDSALYLCASIPSGSEAFFGQGTRLTVV.

The chain has TRBV7-3 and TRBJ2-6; 9 bases agree with TRBD1. The CDR3 totals 16 residues. Trimming at V came to 6 bases and at J to 4 bases, leaving 7 bases not matched to a gene. Germline assignment: CDR1 SGHTA and CDR2 FQGTGA. CDR3 coding DNA: TGTGCCAGCAGGCCGACAGGGGGACCGGGGGCCAACGTCCTGACTTTC. Amino acids: CASRPTGGPGANVLTF.

This rearrangement joins TRBV3-1 to TRBJ2-3; 9 nucleotides line up with TRBD2. The junction had 4 bases not matched to a gene; V was cut back by 0 bases and J by 9 bases. The CDR3 covers 14 residues. From germline, CDR1 is LGHDT and CDR2 YNNKEL (reference sequence). The DNA of the CDR3 is TGTGCCAGCAGCCAAGATGCTAGCGGGGTAACGCAGTATTTT. This sequence encodes CASSQDASGVTQYF.

V is TRBV4-1 and J is TRBJ2-3, with 10 bases matching TRBD2. The ends lost 0 bases at V and 2 bases at J; junction bases unmatched: 11. CDR3 size: 19 residues. The germline gives CDR1 MGHRA, CDR2 YSYEKL. This chain's CDR3 is CASSQDPPASGGTTDTQYF. CDR3 nucleotides: TGCGCCAGCAGCCAAGATCCTCCGGCTAGCGGGGGTACCACAGATACGCAGTATTTT.

This clonotype was picked up a small number of times. The V and J genes are TRBV5-1 and TRBJ2-7; D not certain. CDR1 is SGHRS, CDR2 YFSETQ, per germline. V was shortened by 8 bases and J by 4 bases, with 13 bases between the two germline ends. CDR3 length equals 12 residues. CDR3 sequence: CASRSPEYEQYF. The CDR3 coding sequence is TGCGCCAGTAGGTCCCCAGAGTACGAGCAGTACTTC.

This chain uses TRBV29-1 with TRBJ1-1, with D hard to call. This CDR3 contains 12 residues. The germline V gene encodes CDR1 SQVTM and CDR2 ANQGSEA. V lost 1 base and J 0 bases, leaving 3 bases between the germline ends. The CDR3 bases are TGCAGCGTTGAAGGGCTGAACACTGAAGCTTTCTTT. It encodes CSVEGLNTEAFF. Complete variable domain (other parts from reference TRBV29-1 and TRBJ1-1): SAVISQKPSRDICQRGTSLTIQCQVDSQVTMMFWYRQQPGQSLTLIATANQGSEATYESGFVIDKFPISRPNLTFSTLTVSNMSPEDSSIYLCSVEGLNTEAFFGQGTRLTVV.

CDR3 DNA sequence: TGTGCCAGCAGTGCACTAGCGGGGGGGAGGTTAACAGATACGCAGTATTTT. This gives the protein CASSALAGGRLTDTQYF. The chain combines TRBV25-1 with TRBJ2-3; 13 bases agree with TRBD2. Trimming took 4 bases from V and 3 from J; bases not matched to a gene: 7. CDR1 is MGHDK and CDR2 is SYGVNS in the germline V gene. This CDR3 has 17 residues.

The chain recombines TRBV6-1 with TRBJ1-2; D unclear. CDR1 and CDR2 (germline): MNHNS, SASEGT. The CDR3 runs to 16 residues. Trimming left V 8 bases short and J 6 bases short, with 25 bases between. The CDR3 loop is CASQPYRGTDIDGYTF. Written as DNA, the CDR3 is TGTGCCAGCCAACCATACCGAGGCACGGATATCGATGGCTACACCTTC.

This clonotype came up a few times. The chain couples TRBV27 to TRBJ2-7; the D gene is possibly TRBD2 (5 bases). With the DNA end fitting TRBJ2-5 better, the J assignment may be wrong. The CDR3 consists of 15 residues. The germline V gene encodes CDR1 MNHEY and CDR2 SMNVEV (reference sequence). CDR3 coding DNA: TGTGCCAGCAGTTTCTCTTTCCGGGGATGGGAGACCCAGTACTTC. Its protein is CASSFSFRGWETQYF.

In its sample, this clonotype was seen a few times. The chain has TRBV20-1 and TRBJ2-3; maybe TRBD1 (5 bases). CDR1 and CDR2 (germline): DFQATT, SNEGSKA (reference sequence). The CDR3 is 15 residues long. V was shortened by 6 bases and J by 0 bases, with 16 bases between the two germline ends. CDR3 bases: TGCAGTGCCCCCGATCCCAGGGCTAGCACAGATACGCAGTATTTT. Its translation: CSAPDPRASTDTQYF.

V gene TRBV20-1 combines with J gene TRBJ2-1; TRBD2 might be the D (6 bases). The CDR3 runs 17 residues. From germline, CDR1 is DFQATT and CDR2 SNEGSKA (reference sequence). The V and J ends lost 0 bases and 2 bases respectively, with 17 bases between them. CDR3: CSARDSGGARPYNEQFF. In nucleotides, the CDR3 is TGCAGTGCTAGAGATAGTGGAGGGGCTCGCCCCTACAATGAGCAGTTCTTC.

The V and J genes are TRBV12-3 or TRBV12-4 and TRBJ2-5, with D possibly called TRBD1 or TRBD2 (5 bases each). The CDR3 contains 13 residues. Between the trimmed V and J ends, which lost 8 bases and 2 bases, there was a span of 12 bases. As DNA, the CDR3 is TGTGCCAGCGCTCCCGGGGCTCAAGAGACCCAGTACTTC. It yields the protein CASAPGAQETQYF.

In this sample, this clonotype turned up a few times. The chain recombines TRBV7-2 with TRBJ2-5, with TRBD2 as a possible D gene (6 bases). The V and J ends lost 5 bases and 11 bases respectively, with 27 bases between them. Germline loops: CDR1 SGHTA, CDR2 FQGNSA. The CDR3 is made up of 16 amino acids. The CDR3 sequence is CASSKPVGGSYNEQYF. The CDR3 DNA reads TGTGCCAGCAGCAAACCCGTCGGGGGTTCCTACAATGAGCAGTACTTC.

The J gene is TRBJ2-3, the V gene TRBV7-2, with D perhaps TRBD2 (7 bases). The germline V gene has CDR1 SGHTA and CDR2 FQGNSA. The V and J ends lost 1 base and 7 bases respectively, with 15 bases between them. This CDR3 comprises 15 residues. The CDR3 DNA reads as TGTGCCAGCAGCTTAGGTGGGGGAGGGGGGTATACGCAGTATTTT. It specifies CASSLGGGGGYTQYF. Together with reference TRBV7-2 and TRBJ2-3, the CDR3 gives the full variable domain: GAGVSQSPSNKVTEKGKDVELRCDPISGHTALYWYRQSLGQGLEFLIYFQGNSAPDKSGLPSDRFSAERTGGSVSTLTIQRTQQEDSAVYLCASSLGGGGGYTQYFGPGTRLTVL.

The sample holds a few counts of this clonotype. This chain connects TRBV27 to TRBJ2-3, with D uncertain. Trimming cost V 8 bases and J 0 bases, with 12 bases left between them. CDR3 length: 14 amino acids. Looked up from germline, CDR1 is MNHEY and CDR2 is SMNVEV (reference sequence). CDR3 residues: CASFEHYSTDTQYF. DNA of the CDR3: TGTGCCAGCTTTGAACATTATAGCACAGATACGCAGTATTTT.

The chain links TRBV10-3 to TRBJ2-3, with D possibly being TRBD2 (5 bases). Trimming cost V 0 bases and J 4 bases, with 8 bases left between them. Germline assignment: CDR1 ENHRY and CDR2 SYGVKD. The CDR3 has 14 residues. In DNA, the CDR3 is TGTGCCATCAGTGAGTCGACGGAGGCAGATACGCAGTATTTT. Its protein product is CAISESTEADTQYF.

This chain joins TRBV6-2 or TRBV6-3 and TRBJ2-4; D uncertain. The germline V gene has CDR1 MNHEY and CDR2 SVGEGT. CDR3 length: 14 amino acids. The germline V and J ends were trimmed by 2 bases and 0 bases, with 5 bases remaining between them. The CDR3 nucleotides read TGTGCCAGCAGTTACCAGATAGCCAAAAACATTCAGTACTTC. Translated, it gives CASSYQIAKNIQYF.

V gene TRBV27 combines with J gene TRBJ1-4; 7 bases line up with TRBD1. V gave up 3 bases and J gave up 5 bases; unmatched junction bases: 12. CDR1 MNHEY and CDR2 SMNVEV come from the germline V gene (reference sequence). CDR3 length equals 17 residues. The CDR3 here is CASSLLRTGGGNEKLFF. As DNA, the CDR3 is TGTGCCAGCAGTTTGCTGAGGACAGGAGGAGGAAATGAAAAACTGTTTTTT.

This sequence joins TRBV20-1 and TRBJ2-3; D is unresolved. The CDR3 has 13 residues. The germline gives CDR1 DFQATT, CDR2 SNEGSKA (reference sequence). V lost 7 bases to trimming and J lost 3 bases, with 14 bases between them. The DNA of the CDR3 is TGCAGTGGCAGGATCCAAACGACAGATACGCAGTATTTT. Protein: CSGRIQTTDTQYF.

For the CDR3, the DNA is TGCGCCAGCAGCCCCCCGATTAGCGGGGGCCTCACAGATACGCAGTATTTT. Amino acids: CASSPPISGGLTDTQYF. V gene TRBV5-1 combines with J gene TRBJ2-3, with 9 bases identical to TRBD2. Germline-derived CDR1 and CDR2 are SGHRS and YFSETQ. This CDR3 is 17 amino acids long. Trimming cost V 4 bases and J 2 bases; bases outside gene matches: 11.

This clonotype was detected only a few times. The chain couples TRBV6-5 to TRBJ1-2, with 8 bases lining up with TRBD1. V was clipped by 5 bases and J by 6 bases; unmatched bases: 5. The CDR3 loop spans 13 amino acids. Germline V lookup: CDR1 MNHEY, CDR2 SVGAGI. CDR3 loop: CASSQDRVNGYTF. The CDR3 DNA reads TGTGCCAGCAGTCAGGACAGGGTAAATGGCTACACCTTC.

The CDR3 sequence is CSARGTPSAYEQYF. The CDR3, as DNA: TGCAGTGCCAGGGGTACCCCTTCTGCCTACGAGCAGTACTTC. The V and J genes are TRBV20-1 and TRBJ2-7, with D possibly being TRBD1 (6 bases). Trimming shortened V by 6 bases and J by 2 bases, and 17 bases separated the two germline ends. Germline CDR1 and CDR2: DFQATT and SNEGSKA (reference sequence). This CDR3 contains 14 residues.

This chain links TRBV9 with TRBJ2-3; D unclear. The germline V gene encodes CDR1 SGDLS and CDR2 YYNGEE. V gave up 4 bases and J gave up 2 bases, with 8 bases separating them. The CDR3 has 13 residues. DNA of the CDR3: TGTGCCAGCAGCATACTGGTCACAGATACGCAGTATTTT. Its translation is CASSILVTDTQYF.